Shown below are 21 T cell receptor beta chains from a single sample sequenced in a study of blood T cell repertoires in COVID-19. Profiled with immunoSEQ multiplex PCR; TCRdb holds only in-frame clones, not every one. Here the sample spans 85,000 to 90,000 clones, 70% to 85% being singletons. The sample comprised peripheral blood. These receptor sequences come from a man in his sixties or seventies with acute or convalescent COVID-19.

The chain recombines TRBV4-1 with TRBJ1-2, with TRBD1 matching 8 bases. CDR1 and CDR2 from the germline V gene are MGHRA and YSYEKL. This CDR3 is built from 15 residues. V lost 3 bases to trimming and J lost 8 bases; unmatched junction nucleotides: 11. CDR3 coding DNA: TGCGCCAGCAGCCACTCTTTGGGGACAGGAAGGGGCTACACCTTC. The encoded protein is CASSHSLGTGRGYTF.

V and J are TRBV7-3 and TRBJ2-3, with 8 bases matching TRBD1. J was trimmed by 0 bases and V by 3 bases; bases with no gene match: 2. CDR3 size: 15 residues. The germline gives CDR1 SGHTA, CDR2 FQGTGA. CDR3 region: CASSFRQGSTDTQYF. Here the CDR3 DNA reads TGTGCCAGCAGCTTCCGACAGGGGAGCACAGATACGCAGTATTTT.

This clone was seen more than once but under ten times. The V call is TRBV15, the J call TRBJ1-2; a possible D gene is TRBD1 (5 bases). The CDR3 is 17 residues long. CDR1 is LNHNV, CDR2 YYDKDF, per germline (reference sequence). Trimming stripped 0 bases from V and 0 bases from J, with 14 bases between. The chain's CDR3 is CATSRDRGSTANYGYTF. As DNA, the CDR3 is TGTGCCACCAGCAGAGATCGGGGGTCAACCGCTAACTATGGCTACACCTTC.

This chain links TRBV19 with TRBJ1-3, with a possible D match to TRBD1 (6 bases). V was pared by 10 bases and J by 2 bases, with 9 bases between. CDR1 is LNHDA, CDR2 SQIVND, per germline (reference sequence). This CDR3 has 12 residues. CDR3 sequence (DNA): TGTGCCACTCGGGACACTGGAAACACCATATATTTT. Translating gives CATRDTGNTIYF.

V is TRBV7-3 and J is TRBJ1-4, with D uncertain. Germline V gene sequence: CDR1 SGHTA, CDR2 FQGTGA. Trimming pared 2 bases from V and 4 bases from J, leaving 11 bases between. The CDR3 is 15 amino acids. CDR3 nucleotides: TGTGCCAGCAGCTTAGTGAGGAGATTTAATGAAAAACTGTTTTTT. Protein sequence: CASSLVRRFNEKLFF.

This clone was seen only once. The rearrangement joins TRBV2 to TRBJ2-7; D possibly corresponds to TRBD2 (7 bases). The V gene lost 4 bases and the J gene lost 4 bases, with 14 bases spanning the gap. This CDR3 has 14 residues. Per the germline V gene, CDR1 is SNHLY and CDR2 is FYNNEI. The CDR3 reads CASSVSGGEYEQYV. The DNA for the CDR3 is TGTGCCAGCAGTGTTTCGGGGGGCGAGTACGAGCAGTACGTC.

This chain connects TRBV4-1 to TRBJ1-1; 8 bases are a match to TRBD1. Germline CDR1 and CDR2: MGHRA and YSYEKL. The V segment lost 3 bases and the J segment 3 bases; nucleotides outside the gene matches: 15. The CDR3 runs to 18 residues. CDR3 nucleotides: TGCGCCAGCAGCCACCACTGGGGTTTACAGGGGGTAGACACTGAAGCTTTCTTT. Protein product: CASSHHWGLQGVDTEAFF.

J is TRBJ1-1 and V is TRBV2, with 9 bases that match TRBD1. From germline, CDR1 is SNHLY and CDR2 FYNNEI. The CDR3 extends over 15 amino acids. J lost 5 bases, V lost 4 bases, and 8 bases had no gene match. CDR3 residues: CASSARPGTGTEAFF. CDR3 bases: TGTGCCAGCAGTGCCCGTCCCGGGACAGGGACTGAAGCTTTCTTT.

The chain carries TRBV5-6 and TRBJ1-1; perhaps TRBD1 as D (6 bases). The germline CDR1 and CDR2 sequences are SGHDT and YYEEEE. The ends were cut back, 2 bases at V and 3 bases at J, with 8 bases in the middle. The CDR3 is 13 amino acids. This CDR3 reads CASSLAGDTEAFF. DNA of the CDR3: TGTGCCAGCAGCTTAGCAGGGGACACTGAAGCTTTCTTT.

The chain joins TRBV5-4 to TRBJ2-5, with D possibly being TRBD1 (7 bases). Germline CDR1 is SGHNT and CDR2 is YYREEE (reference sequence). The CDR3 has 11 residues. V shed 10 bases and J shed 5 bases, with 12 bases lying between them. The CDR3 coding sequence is TGTGCCTCAGGGGGAGGTGAGACCCAGTACTTC. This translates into CASGGGETQYF.

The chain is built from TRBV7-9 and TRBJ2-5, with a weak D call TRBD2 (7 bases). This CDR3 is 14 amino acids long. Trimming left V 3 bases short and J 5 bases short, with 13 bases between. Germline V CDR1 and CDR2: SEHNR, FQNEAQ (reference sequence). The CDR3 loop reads CASSLVGGPETQYF. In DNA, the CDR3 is TGTGCCAGCAGCTTGGTGGGGGGGCCGGAGACCCAGTACTTC.

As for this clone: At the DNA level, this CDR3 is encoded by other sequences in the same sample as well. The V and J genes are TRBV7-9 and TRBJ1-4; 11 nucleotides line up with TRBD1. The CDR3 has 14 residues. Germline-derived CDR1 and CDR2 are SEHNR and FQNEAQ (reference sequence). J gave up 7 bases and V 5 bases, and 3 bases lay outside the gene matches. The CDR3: CASSLGTGGEKLFF. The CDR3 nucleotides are TGTGCCAGCAGCCTAGGGACAGGGGGTGAAAAACTGTTTTTT.

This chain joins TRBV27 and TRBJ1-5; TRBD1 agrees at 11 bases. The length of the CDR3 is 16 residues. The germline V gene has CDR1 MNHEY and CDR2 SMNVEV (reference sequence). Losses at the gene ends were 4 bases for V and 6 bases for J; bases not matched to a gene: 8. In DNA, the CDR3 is TGTGCCAGCAGTTCGATCCGGACAGGGGGCATTCAGCCCCAGCATTTT. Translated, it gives CASSSIRTGGIQPQHF.

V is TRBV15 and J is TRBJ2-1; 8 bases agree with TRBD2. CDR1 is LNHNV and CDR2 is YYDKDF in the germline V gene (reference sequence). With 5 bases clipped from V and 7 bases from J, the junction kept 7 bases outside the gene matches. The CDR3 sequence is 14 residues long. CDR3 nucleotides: TGTGCCACCAGCGAGAGCGGGGGTAAGAATGAGCAGTTCTTC. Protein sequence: CATSESGGKNEQFF.

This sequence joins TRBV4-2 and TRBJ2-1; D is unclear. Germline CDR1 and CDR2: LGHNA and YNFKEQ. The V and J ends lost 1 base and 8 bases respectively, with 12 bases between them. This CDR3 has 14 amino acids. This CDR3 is CASSQVLNIYEQFF. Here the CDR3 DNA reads TGTGCCAGCAGCCAAGTACTTAATATCTATGAGCAGTTCTTC.

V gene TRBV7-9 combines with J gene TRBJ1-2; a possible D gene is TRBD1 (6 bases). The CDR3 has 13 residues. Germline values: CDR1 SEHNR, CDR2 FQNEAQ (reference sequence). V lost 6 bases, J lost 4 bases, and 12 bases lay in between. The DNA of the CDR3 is TGTGCCAGCAGTAGTCGGGACACCTATGGCTACACCTTC. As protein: CASSSRDTYGYTF.

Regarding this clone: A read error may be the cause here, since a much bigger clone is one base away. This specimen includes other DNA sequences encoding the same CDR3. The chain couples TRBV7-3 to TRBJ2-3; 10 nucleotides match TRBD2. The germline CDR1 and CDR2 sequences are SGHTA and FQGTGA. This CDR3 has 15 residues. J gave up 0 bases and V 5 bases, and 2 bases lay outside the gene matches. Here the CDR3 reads CASSVSGGSTDTQYF. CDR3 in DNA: TGTGCCAGCAGCGTTAGCGGGGGGAGCACAGATACGCAGTATTTT.

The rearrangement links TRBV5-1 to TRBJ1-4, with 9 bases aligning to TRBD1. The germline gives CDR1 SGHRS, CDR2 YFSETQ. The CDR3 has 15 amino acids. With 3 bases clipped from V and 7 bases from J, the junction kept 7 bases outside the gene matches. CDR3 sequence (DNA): TGCGCCAGCAGCTCGACAGGGGGGAAAGGTGAAAAACTGTTTTTT. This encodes CASSSTGGKGEKLFF.

The DNA for the CDR3 is TGTGCCATCAGTGCTACAGGGACCAACTCTGGGGCCAACGTCCTGACTTTC. Amino acids: CAISATGTNSGANVLTF. The chain carries TRBV10-3 and TRBJ2-6, with D possibly matching TRBD1 (6 bases). V lost 4 bases and J 0 bases, leaving 13 bases between the germline ends. The CDR3 extends over 17 amino acids. Per the germline V gene, CDR1 is ENHRY and CDR2 is SYGVKD.

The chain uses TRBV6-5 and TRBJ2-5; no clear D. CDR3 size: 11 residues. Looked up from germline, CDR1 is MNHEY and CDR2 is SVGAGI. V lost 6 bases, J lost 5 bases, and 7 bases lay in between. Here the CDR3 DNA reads TGTGCCAGCAGCCAACAGGAGACCCAGTACTTC. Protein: CASSQQETQYF.

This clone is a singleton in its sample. The CDR3 DNA reads as TGTGCCAGCAGTTTCTCGGGGACAGTTTATGGCTACACCTTC. It codes for CASSFSGTVYGYTF. This chain uses TRBV6-5 with TRBJ1-2; TRBD1 matches at 7 bases. Germline CDR1 and CDR2: MNHEY and SVGAGI. The trim removed 4 bases at V and 5 bases at J, leaving 7 bases unmatched. The CDR3 is 14 residues long.